This TCR beta chain was retrieved from a study of cytomegalovirus exposure and HLA in healthy donors. Primers for the PCR totalled 60 Vbeta and 13 Jbeta. Measured with immunoSEQ multiplex PCR; TCRdb has only the in-frame clones, and not every one. This sample has about 160,000 clones, with approximately 82% found just once. V was cut by 7 bases and J by 8 bases, with 18 bases left in between. Germline-derived CDR1 and CDR2 are SGHRS and YFSETQ. The CDR3 contains 13 residues. Material: PBMCs. The receptor was isolated from a male donor in good health and CMV-seropositive. The chain links TRBV5-1 to TRBJ1-1, with D unclear. DNA for the CDR3: TGCGCCAGCCGCCTCCTCGGCAGGCTCGAAGCTTTCTTT. Protein sequence: CASRLLGRLEAFF. Full variable domain (outside the CDR3, taken from reference TRBV5-1 and TRBJ1-1): KAGVTQTPRYLIKTRGQQVTLSCSPISGHRSVSWYQQTPGQGLQFLFEYFSETQRNKGNFPGRFSGRQFSNSRSEMNVSTLELGDSALYLCASRLLGRLEAFFGQGTRLTVV.